One TCR beta chain is described in this entry. Antigen: not known. CD45RO negativity and positive selection for CCR7 defined naive CD8 cells, a population that excluded terminally differentiated effector memory CD45RA+ cells. This specimen comes from a study of shared clonotypes between healthy human individuals. Study in general: Three plates each covered CD4 naive and memory; CD8 naive two, CD8 memory one. Findings and limits, study-wide: Researchers found naive subsets generally carried larger estimated richness than memory subsets.

The CDR3 loop spans 15 amino acids. Trimming pared 0 bases from V and 7 bases from J, leaving 17 bases between. CDR1 and CDR2 (germline): SGHNT, YYREEE (reference sequence). Genomic DNA of each subset was evenly split across several immunoSEQ plates. Per the original methods: Junction-only immunoSEQ data arrived without quality scores, meaning filtering differed. Repertoires were generated with immunoSEQ multiplex PCR, while TCRdb's copy carries only in-frame clones and drops some. D and trimming were read from the DNA, whereas the V and J calls and clone size are those reported in that table. The sample shows about 680,000 clones, 92% of them seen only once.

The receptor was derived from a man aged 25-45 years in good health. This sequence joins TRBV5-4 and TRBJ2-7; D is tentatively TRBD1 or TRBD2 (7 bases each). Sequencing used naive CD8+ T cells sorted from blood. Written as DNA, the CDR3 is TGTGCCAGCAGCTTGGCAGGGGCAGGGGGGGGAGAGCAGTACTTC. It yields the protein CASSLAGAGGGEQYF.